This is a list of T cell receptor beta chains from one sample in a study of T cells after yellow fever vaccination. MiXCR was run by TCRdb on the 5' RACE reads, yielding one entry per CDR3 protein. Among some 500,000 distinct CDR3 sequences, less than 15% were seen once, and the ten largest hold over 12%. The material was PBMCs, obtained on the day of the yellow fever booster vaccination. The receptor set was obtained from a man aged 30 to 45 who received the YFV17D yellow fever vaccine. Each CDR3 is given with its conserved first and last residue. D genes are given only for firm matches. For some rows the clone size is stated as once, few or many, or as a class when expanded; others skip it.

clone size,V gene,J gene,D gene,CDR3 protein,CDR3 DNA
few,TRBV7-2,TRBJ1-5,TRBD1,CASSQEGTASNQPQHF,TGTGCCAGCAGCCAAGAGGGGACAGCGAGCAATCAGCCCCAGCATTTT
few,TRBV7-2,TRBJ2-1,.,CASSLGAHSYNEQFF,TGTGCCAGCAGCTTAGGGGCCCACTCCTACAATGAGCAGTTCTTC
once,TRBV12-3/TRBV12-4,TRBJ2-1,TRBD2,CAFCLGLAGDETLNEQFF,TGTGCCTTCTGTTTGGGACTAGCGGGAGACGAAACCCTCAATGAGCAGTTCTTC
few,TRBV30,TRBJ1-1,.,CAWSSAVRVRTEAFF,TGTGCCTGGAGCTCTGCGGTAAGGGTTCGAACTGAAGCTTTCTTT
.,TRBV7-8,TRBJ2-7,TRBD1,CASSLQGQGVYEQYF,TGTGCCAGCAGTCTCCAGGGACAGGGAGTTTACGAGCAGTACTTC
few,TRBV9,TRBJ2-1,TRBD2,CASSVNPAGDEQFF,TGTGCCAGCAGCGTAAATCCAGCGGGGGATGAGCAGTTCTTC
few,TRBV29-1,TRBJ1-4,.,CSATGTPTNEKLFF,TGCAGCGCCACAGGGACCCCAACTAATGAAAAACTGTTTTTT
.,TRBV27,TRBJ2-1,.,CASTWGAPSSYNEQFF,TGTGCCAGCACCTGGGGAGCGCCGAGCTCCTACAATGAGCAGTTCTTC
many,TRBV27,TRBJ2-1,.,CASSLTFYNEQFF,TGTGCCAGCAGCCTGACTTTCTACAATGAGCAGTTCTTC
few,TRBV7-9,TRBJ1-4,.,CASSHGPIGGNEKLFF,TGTGCCAGCAGCCACGGACCTATAGGCGGTAATGAAAAACTGTTTTTT
.,TRBV24-1,TRBJ2-1,TRBD1,CATSYPTSDRGHGNEQFF,TGTGCCACCAGTTATCCAACTAGTGACAGGGGGCATGGGAATGAGCAGTTCTTC
few,TRBV21-1,TRBJ2-3,.,CAITTRAGGSTDTQYF,TGTGCCATTACTACCCGGGCAGGGGGGTCAACAGATACGCAGTATTTT
few,TRBV7-9,TRBJ2-7,TRBD1,CASRKGDRLLYEQYF,TGTGCCAGCCGGAAGGGGGACAGGTTATTGTACGAGCAGTACTTC
few,TRBV5-1,TRBJ2-1,TRBD2,CASSWNSGRENEQFF,TGCGCCAGCAGCTGGAACAGCGGGAGGGAGAATGAGCAGTTCTTC
many,TRBV12-3/TRBV12-4,TRBJ2-3,TRBD2,CASSFTSGSTDTQYF,TGTGCCAGCAGTTTTACTAGCGGGAGCACAGATACGCAGTATTTT
.,TRBV6-5,TRBJ1-5,.,CASSSSYSRPQHF,TGTGCCAGCAGTAGCAGTTACTCCCGGCCCCAGCATTTT
.,TRBV24-1,TRBJ2-2,TRBD2,CATMAGEDTGELFF,TGTGCCACCATGGCGGGGGAGGACACCGGGGAGCTGTTTTTT
.,TRBV4-3,TRBJ2-3,.,CASSRSGWGSDTQYF,TGCGCCAGCAGCCGTTCGGGCTGGGGGTCCGATACGCAGTATTTT
few,TRBV30,TRBJ2-1,TRBD2,CAWSVGTRGLRGNEQFF,TGTGCCTGGAGTGTGGGGACTAGAGGCTTGAGGGGCAATGAGCAGTTCTTC
.,TRBV3-1,TRBJ2-5,TRBD2,CASSSLAEQETQYF,TGTGCCAGCAGCTCTCTAGCGGAACAAGAGACCCAGTACTTC
.,TRBV7-9,TRBJ2-2,.,CASNSRTGATGELFF,TGTGCCAGCAACTCCCGAACAGGAGCTACCGGGGAGCTGTTTTTT
.,TRBV6-1,TRBJ2-7,.,CASSFRGPGEQYF,TGTGCCAGCAGCTTCAGGGGCCCGGGAGAGCAGTACTTC
.,TRBV27,TRBJ2-5,.,CASSLITGHQETQYF,TGTGCCAGCAGTTTGATTACAGGGCACCAAGAGACCCAGTACTTC
.,TRBV10-3,TRBJ1-6,.,CAISENARDSPLHF,TGTGCCATCAGTGAGAACGCTCGGGATTCACCCCTCCACTTT
.,TRBV18,TRBJ2-1,.,CASSPTRVKQHEQFF,TGTGCCAGCTCACCTACCCGGGTCAAGCAGCATGAGCAGTTCTTC
.,TRBV5-1,TRBJ1-2,TRBD1,CASSSSGTEGGYTF,TGCGCCAGCAGCTCCTCCGGGACAGAAGGTGGCTACACCTTC
few,TRBV9,TRBJ2-2,.,CASSPRDRAYTGELFF,TGTGCCAGCAGCCCTCGGGACCGTGCTTACACCGGGGAGCTGTTTTTT
few,TRBV7-2,TRBJ2-1,TRBD2,CASSPLWAGANEQFF,TGTGCCAGCAGCCCCTTATGGGCGGGAGCCAATGAGCAGTTCTTC
.,TRBV24-1,TRBJ2-3,.,CATNDAGPEGDTQYF,TGTGCCACCAATGACGCGGGACCCGAGGGGGATACGCAGTATTTT
few,TRBV4-2,TRBJ2-6,TRBD2,CASSQASALAGLSGANVLTF,TGTGCCAGCAGCCAAGCGAGCGCACTAGCGGGGCTCTCTGGGGCCAACGTCCTGACTTTC
.,TRBV20-1,TRBJ2-3,.,CSARGLDPAAQYF,TGCAGTGCTAGAGGACTAGATCCCGCAGCGCAGTATTTT
.,TRBV5-1,TRBJ2-2,TRBD2,CASRLAPTGELFF,TGCGCCAGCAGACTAGCGCCGACCGGGGAGCTGTTTTTT
.,TRBV3-1,TRBJ2-7,TRBD2,CACSPGLAGGYEQYF,TGTGCCTGCTCCCCCGGACTAGCGGGAGGCTACGAGCAGTACTTC
few,TRBV29-1,TRBJ1-5,TRBD1,CSALDRGAGQPQHF,TGCAGCGCCTTAGACAGGGGAGCGGGACAGCCCCAGCATTTT
few,TRBV5-1,TRBJ2-7,.,CASRIAGGGTYEQYF,TGCGCCAGCCGCATCGCGGGCGGAGGCACCTACGAGCAGTACTTC
many,TRBV5-1,TRBJ2-1,TRBD1,CASSSATGQGWGNEQFF,TGCGCCAGCAGCTCAGCCACCGGACAGGGTTGGGGCAATGAGCAGTTCTTC
few,TRBV7-3,TRBJ2-7,TRBD2,CASSLTASGSYEQYF,TGTGCCAGCAGCTTAACGGCTAGCGGGAGCTACGAGCAGTACTTC
.,TRBV19,TRBJ1-5,.,CASSRDHREKGQPQHF,TGTGCCAGTAGTCGCGATCACAGGGAGAAAGGTCAGCCCCAGCATTTT
.,TRBV6-5,TRBJ2-7,.,CASSYSVAGGSYEQYF,TGTGCCAGCAGTTACTCTGTTGCGGGTGGATCCTACGAGCAGTACTTC
few,TRBV7-3,TRBJ2-1,.,CASSPMGDLTYNEQFF,TGTGCCAGCAGCCCCATGGGGGACCTTACCTACAATGAGCAGTTCTTC
.,TRBV12-3/TRBV12-4,TRBJ2-7,TRBD2,CASRKAGVGNEQYF,TGTGCCAGCAGGAAAGCGGGAGTGGGCAACGAGCAGTACTTC
.,TRBV12-3/TRBV12-4,TRBJ1-5,.,CASSFNQYNQPQHF,TGTGCCAGCAGTTTTAACCAGTACAATCAGCCCCAGCATTTT
.,TRBV7-2,TRBJ1-2,.,CASSVTNYGYTF,TGTGCCAGCAGCGTCACTAACTATGGCTACACCTTC
few,TRBV19,TRBJ2-5,TRBD1,CASSTQDRQETQYF,TGTGCCAGTAGTACCCAGGACAGGCAAGAGACCCAGTACTTC
.,TRBV5-1,TRBJ2-5,.,CARSLVSGAGETQYF,TGCGCCAGAAGCTTGGTCTCGGGGGCCGGGGAGACCCAGTACTTC
.,TRBV18,TRBJ1-1,.,CASSPQSSDTEAFF,TGTGCCAGCTCACCACAGAGTTCGGACACTGAAGCTTTCTTT
few,TRBV7-6,TRBJ2-7,.,CASSLGLDTYEQYF,TGTGCCAGCAGCTTAGGATTAGATACATACGAGCAGTACTTC
.,TRBV5-5,TRBJ2-3,.,CASSLVPTSTDTQYF,TGTGCCAGCAGCTTGGTGCCTACTAGCACAGATACGCAGTATTTT
.,TRBV29-1,TRBJ2-2,.,CSVEAGSATGELFF,TGCAGCGTTGAGGCGGGGAGCGCCACCGGGGAGCTGTTTTTT
few,TRBV5-1,TRBJ2-1,.,CASSLGQGGEQFF,TGCGCCAGCAGCTTGGGACAGGGAGGTGAGCAGTTCTTC
many,TRBV20-1,TRBJ2-7,.,CSAARVYEQYF,TGCAGTGCTGCCAGGGTGTACGAGCAGTACTTC
few,TRBV7-2,TRBJ2-5,TRBD2,CASSLGLAEGQETQYF,TGTGCCAGCAGCTTAGGACTAGCGGAGGGCCAAGAGACCCAGTACTTC
.,TRBV24-1,TRBJ2-1,.,CATSDGTYPSSYNEQFF,TGTGCCACCAGTGACGGGACTTATCCGAGCTCCTACAATGAGCAGTTCTTC
few,TRBV20-1,TRBJ2-1,TRBD2,CSARDLPSGAVGYEQFF,TGCAGTGCTAGAGATCTCCCTAGCGGGGCCGTTGGCTATGAGCAGTTCTTC
.,TRBV20-1,TRBJ2-7,.,CSARDVGAGYEQYF,TGCAGTGCTAGAGATGTGGGGGCAGGCTACGAGCAGTACTTC